This T cell receptor beta chain is drawn from a study of shared clonotypes between healthy human individuals. As concerns this clone: Antigen unknown. The same CDR3 also results from other DNA sequences found in this sample.

In the CD4+ fraction, cells were divided into CD45RA+ naive and CD45RA-negative memory subsets. Every subset had its genomic DNA shared out evenly among several immunoSEQ plates. TCRdb keeps only in-frame clones here, not all; method: immunoSEQ multiplex PCR. The sample carries around 1.1 million clones, roughly 74% recorded once. The study's findings and limits: The study found approximately 5% of naive CD4 clonotypes shared across a handful of donors. Among non-shared clonotypes, generation probabilities were lower than among those shared by all four donors.

Germline CDR1 SEHNR, CDR2 FQNEAQ (reference sequence). The CDR3 spans 11 residues. The V and J ends lost 1 base and 8 bases respectively, with 5 bases between them. The sequenced sample was memory CD4+ T cells from PBMCs. Regarding subset: CD45RA-negative fraction. The TCR comes from a man between 18 and 35 years old in good health. Some clones in this sample may be carry-over from other donors' samples. This chain connects TRBV7-9 to TRBJ1-2; D is unclear. The CDR3 here is CASSLGRGYTF. The CDR3, as DNA: TGTGCCAGCAGCTTAGGTCGCGGCTACACCTTC.